This T cell receptor beta chain is drawn from a study of shared clonotypes between healthy human individuals. Study-wide findings and caveats: A reduction in generation probabilities was seen for non-shared clonotypes relative to those shared by all four donors.

Germline lookup yields CDR1 SGHDN and CDR2 FVKESK. The CDR3 extends over 17 amino acids. V was clipped by 0 bases and J by 2 bases; unmatched bases: 9. Measured with immunoSEQ multiplex PCR; TCRdb has only the in-frame clones, and not every one. The sample lists roughly 700,000 clones, roughly 87% seen once, with approximately 35% in the top ten. In the case of this clone: Its specificity is unknown.

The specimen was memory CD8+ T cells from PBMCs. Stated subset: CD45RO+ cells pooled with CCR7-negative TemRA cells. The clonotype originates from a man aged 18 to 29 in good health. Some clones in this sample may be carry-over from other donors' samples. The chain joins TRBV14 to TRBJ2-7; 8 nucleotides align to TRBD1. The CDR3 protein is CASSQEAGGPTAYEQYF. CDR3 sequence (DNA): TGTGCCAGCAGCCAAGAGGCAGGGGGCCCAACCGCCTACGAGCAGTACTTC.